This T cell receptor beta chain was identified in a study of shared clonotypes between healthy human individuals. Whole-study findings and limits: Non-shared clonotypes had lower generation probabilities than clonotypes shared by all four sorted-subset donors. For sorted subsets, rarefaction showed incomplete sequencing despite large depth.

Naive CD45RA+ and memory CD45RA-negative subsets were split from CD4+ cells. In the case of this clone: As yet, its antigen is unknown.

It was at deep level that the assay was run. Method: immunoSEQ multiplex PCR; TCRdb's copy keeps in-frame clones and lacks some. The repertoire holds about 2.4 million clones, with approximately 90% as singletons. Germline V gene sequence: CDR1 MGHRA, CDR2 YSYEKL. V lost 0 bases and J lost 2, with 4 bases in between. The CDR3 loop spans 13 amino acids. This clonotype was sampled from a man aged 18-30 years in good health. The material sequenced was naive CD4+ T cells sorted from blood. Subset here: CD45RA+ positively selected. V gene TRBV4-1 combines with J gene TRBJ1-1, with unresolved D. Here the CDR3 reads CASSQDENTEAFF. In DNA form, the CDR3 reads TGCGCCAGCAGCCAAGATGAAAACACTGAAGCTTTCTTT.